Shown below are 10 T cell receptor beta chains from a single sample sequenced in a study of CD8 T cells in Susac syndrome. Random hexamers were used to reverse transcribe the RNA input (about 0.5 to 1 ug). TCRdb reprocessed the immunoSEQ multiplex PCR reads via MiXCR and lists one record per CDR3 protein. The table has 140,000 to 150,000 distinct CDR3 sequences, 90% to 95% seen once. Sequenced material: CD4+ T cells from PBMCs. These receptors were taken from a human donor with multiple sclerosis.

The chain joins TRBV20-1 to TRBJ2-3; D is unresolved. Trimming pared 0 bases from V and 7 bases from J, leaving 5 bases between. Germline V gives CDR1 DFQATT, CDR2 SNEGSKA (reference sequence). The CDR3 has 11 residues. CDR3 in amino acids: CSARDLYTQYF. CDR3 nucleotides: TGCAGTGCTAGAGATCTGTATACGCAGTATTTT.

The chain couples TRBV27 to TRBJ2-7; D ambiguous. V was cut by 1 base and J by 2 bases, with 6 bases left in between. The germline CDR1 and CDR2 sequences are MNHEY and SMNVEV (reference sequence). This CDR3 has 13 residues. The CDR3 nucleotides read TGTGCCAGCAGTTTATACCAAGCCTACGAGCAGTACTTC. This translates into CASSLYQAYEQYF.

The chain employs TRBV12-3 or TRBV12-4 and TRBJ1-5; the D is unclear. The ends were cut back, 2 bases at V and 3 bases at J, with 11 bases in the middle. The CDR3 loop spans 15 amino acids. The CDR3: CASSLPQEYNQPQHF. The DNA of the CDR3 is TGTGCCAGCAGTTTACCACAAGAATACAATCAGCCCCAGCATTTT.

The chain uses TRBV18 and TRBJ1-5; no firm D call. Germline values: CDR1 KGHSH, CDR2 LQKENI. Trimming took 6 bases from V and 5 from J, leaving 17 bases between them. The CDR3 totals 15 residues. The CDR3 nucleotides are TGTGCCAGCTCGCCTACGGGAAAGCGGGATCAGCCCCAGCATTTT. Translating gives CASSPTGKRDQPQHF.

This chain uses TRBV29-1 with TRBJ2-3; no clear D gene. In germline, CDR1 is SQVTM, CDR2 ANQGSEA. V was clipped by 3 bases and J by 1 base, with 5 bases between them. The CDR3 runs 12 residues. The CDR3 is CSVDGRTDTQYF. DNA for the CDR3: TGCAGCGTTGATGGGCGCACAGATACGCAGTATTTT.

The rearrangement links TRBV7-2 to TRBJ1-2; D might be TRBD1 (5 bases). CDR1 is SGHTA and CDR2 is FQGNSA in the germline V gene. This CDR3 is built from 14 residues. V was pared by 5 bases and J by 3 bases, with 13 bases between. CDR3 in DNA: TGTGCCAGCAGCCGAGCAGGGCTCGACTATGGCTACACCTTC. Its translation is CASSRAGLDYGYTF.

In this sample, this clonotype turned up once. The chain couples TRBV6-5 to TRBJ1-2; D unresolved. The V and J ends lost 5 bases and 4 bases respectively, with 11 bases between them. The CDR3 length is 13 residues. The germline gives CDR1 MNHEY, CDR2 SVGAGI. The CDR3 region is CASSARRPYGYTF. CDR3 nucleotide sequence: TGTGCCAGCAGTGCCCGACGCCCCTATGGCTACACCTTC.

CDR3 DNA: TGTGCCAGCAGCTTAATCCTGAACACCGGGGAGCTGTTTTTT. Its protein product is CASSLILNTGELFF. The chain links TRBV7-8 to TRBJ2-2; no clear D gene. CDR1 is SGHVS, CDR2 FQNEAQ, per germline. The CDR3 is 14 residues long. Trimming removed 2 bases from V and 1 base from J, with 5 bases in between.

In nucleotides, the CDR3 is TGTGCCAGCACTTCAACCTCGACAGGGAATCAGCCCCAGCATTTT. It specifies CASTSTSTGNQPQHF. The V and J genes are TRBV28 and TRBJ1-5; TRBD1 matches at 7 bases. This CDR3 has 15 residues. CDR1 is MDHEN and CDR2 is SYDVKM in the germline V gene. J lost 4 bases, V lost 7 bases, and 10 bases had no gene match.

The chain links TRBV20-1 to TRBJ2-7, with a possible D match to TRBD2 (5 bases). The CDR3 totals 12 residues. Germline CDR1 DFQATT, CDR2 SNEGSKA (reference sequence). Trimming removed 3 bases at V and 6 bases at J, with 12 bases between. CDR3 loop: CSASPRDREQYF. The CDR3 DNA reads as TGCAGTGCTAGTCCCCGGGATCGCGAGCAGTACTTC.